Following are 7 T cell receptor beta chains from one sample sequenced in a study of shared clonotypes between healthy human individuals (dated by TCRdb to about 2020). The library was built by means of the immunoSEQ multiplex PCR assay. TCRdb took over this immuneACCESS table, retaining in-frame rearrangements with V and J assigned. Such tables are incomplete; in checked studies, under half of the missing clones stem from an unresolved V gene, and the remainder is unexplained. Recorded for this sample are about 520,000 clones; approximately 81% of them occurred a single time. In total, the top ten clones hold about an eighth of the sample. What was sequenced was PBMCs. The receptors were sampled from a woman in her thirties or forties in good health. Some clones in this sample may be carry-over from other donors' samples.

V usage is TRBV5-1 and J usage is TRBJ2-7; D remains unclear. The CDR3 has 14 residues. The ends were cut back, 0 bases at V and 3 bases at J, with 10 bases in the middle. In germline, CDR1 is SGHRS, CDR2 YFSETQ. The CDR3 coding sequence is TGCGCCAGCAGCTTGGGGGGTGGAGACTACGAGCAGTACTTC. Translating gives CASSLGGGDYEQYF.

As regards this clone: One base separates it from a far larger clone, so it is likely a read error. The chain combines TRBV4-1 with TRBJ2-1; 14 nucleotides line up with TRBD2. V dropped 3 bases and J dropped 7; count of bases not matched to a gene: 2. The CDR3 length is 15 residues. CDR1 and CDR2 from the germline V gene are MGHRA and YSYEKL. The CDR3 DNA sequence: TGCGCCAGCAGCCAGGGACTAGCGGGAGAGAATGAGCAGTTCTTC. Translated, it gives CASSQGLAGENEQFF.

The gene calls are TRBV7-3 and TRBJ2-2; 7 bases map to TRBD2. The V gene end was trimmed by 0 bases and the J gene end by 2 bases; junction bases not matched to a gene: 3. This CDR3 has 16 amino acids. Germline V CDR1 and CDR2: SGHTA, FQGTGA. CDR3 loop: CASSLTPAGNTGELFF. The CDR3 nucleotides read TGTGCCAGCAGCTTAACCCCAGCGGGAAACACCGGGGAGCTGTTTTTT.

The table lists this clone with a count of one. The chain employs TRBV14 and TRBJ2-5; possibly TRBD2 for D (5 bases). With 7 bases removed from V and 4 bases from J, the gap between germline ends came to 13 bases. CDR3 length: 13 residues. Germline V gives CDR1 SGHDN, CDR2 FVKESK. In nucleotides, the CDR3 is TGTGCCAGCAATAGGAGGCTGGGAGAGACCCAGTACTTC. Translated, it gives CASNRRLGETQYF.

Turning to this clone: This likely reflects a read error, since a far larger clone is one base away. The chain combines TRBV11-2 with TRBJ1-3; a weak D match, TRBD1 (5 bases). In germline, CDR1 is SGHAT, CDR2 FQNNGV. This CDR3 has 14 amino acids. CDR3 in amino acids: CASSFGTYGSTIYF. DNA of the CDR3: TGTGCCAGCAGCTTCGGGACTTACGGAAGCACCATATATTTT.

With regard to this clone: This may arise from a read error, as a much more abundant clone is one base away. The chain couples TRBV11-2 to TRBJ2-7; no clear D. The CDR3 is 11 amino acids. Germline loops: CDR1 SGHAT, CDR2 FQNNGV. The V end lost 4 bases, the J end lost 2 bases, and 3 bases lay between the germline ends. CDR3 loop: CASSSAYEQYF. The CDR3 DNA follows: TGTGCCAGCAGCTCCGCCTACGAGCAGTACTTC.

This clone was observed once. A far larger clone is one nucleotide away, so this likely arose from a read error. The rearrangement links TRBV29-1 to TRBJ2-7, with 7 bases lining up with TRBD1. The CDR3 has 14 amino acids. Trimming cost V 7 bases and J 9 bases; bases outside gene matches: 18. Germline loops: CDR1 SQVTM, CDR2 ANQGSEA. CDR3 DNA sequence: TGCAGCGCCCTGAGGGGGACAGCCTTGGACGGGCAGTACTTC. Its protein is CSALRGTALDGQYF.